The rows below give T cell receptor beta chains drawn from one sample of a study of cytomegalovirus exposure and HLA in healthy donors. Some clones are missing from TCRdb's copy, which holds only in-frame ones; the method was immunoSEQ multiplex PCR. The sample has 150,000 to 200,000 clones; about 80% are singletons. Material for sequencing was PBMCs. The receptors originated from a man aged 40-55 years in good health and CMV-seropositive. Each CDR3 is given with its conserved first and last residue. The D gene is left open where the match is weak. Clone size is shown for a subset of rows, as once, few, many or a class of expanded clone.

>TRBJ2-7|few|-|TRBV2
CASSVGWRESEGYF
TGTGCCAGCAGTGTAGGATGGCGGGAATCCGAGGGGTACTTC
>TRBJ1-1|many|TRBD1|TRBV11-2
CASSPSTGGFSEAFF
TGTGCCAGCAGCCCCTCGACAGGGGGCTTTTCTGAAGCTTTCTTT
>TRBJ2-7|-|TRBD1|TRBV7-6
CASSYMPGTGPIEQYF
TGTGCCAGCAGCTATATGCCCGGGACAGGGCCCATCGAGCAGTACTTC
>TRBJ2-7|-|TRBD2|TRBV13
CASSPIGLDYEQYF
TGTGCCAGCAGCCCTATCGGACTAGACTACGAGCAGTACTTC
>TRBJ2-7|-|-|TRBV27
CASSLTSGYEQYF
TGTGCCAGCAGTTTAACGTCAGGCTACGAGCAGTACTTC
>TRBJ2-1|few|-|TRBV7-9
CASSTQYNEQFF
TGTGCCAGCAGCACACAATACAATGAGCAGTTCTTC
>TRBJ2-3|few|-|TRBV10-3
CAVGTVTDTQYF
TGTGCCGTAGGGACTGTGACAGATACGCAGTATTTT
>TRBJ2-3|-|-|TRBV2
CASTREAGGTDTQYF
TGTGCCAGCACCCGGGAAGCGGGTGGCACAGATACGCAGTATTTT
>TRBJ1-3|-|-|TRBV18
CASDGGDTGNTIYF
TGTGCCAGCGACGGGGGGGACACTGGAAACACCATATATTTT
>TRBJ1-3|-|-|TRBV4-1
CASSQDLRGSGNTIYF
TGCGCCAGCAGCCAAGATCTAAGGGGTTCCGGAAACACCATATATTTT
>TRBJ1-2|-|-|TRBV28
CASLSPTPAYGYTF
TGTGCCAGCCTCTCCCCTACCCCCGCCTATGGCTACACCTTC
>TRBJ2-1|few|TRBD1|TRBV27
CASSSIGTVNEQFF
TGTGCCAGCAGTTCTATTGGGACAGTCAATGAGCAGTTCTTC
>TRBJ2-7|-|-|TRBV15
CATSRDRLRDEQYF
TGTGCCACCAGCAGAGATCGTCTCAGGGATGAGCAGTACTTC
>TRBJ2-7|-|TRBD1|TRBV5-1
CASSLAGRGPYEQYF
TGCGCCAGCAGCTTGGCCGGCAGGGGGCCCTACGAGCAGTACTTC
>TRBJ2-7|-|TRBD2|TRBV11-2
CASSLVGLAGGPRSREQYF
TGTGCCAGCAGCTTAGTGGGACTAGCGGGAGGGCCGAGGTCGCGAGAGCAGTACTTC
>TRBJ2-5|-|TRBD1|TRBV7-8
CASSLAGGLETQYF
TGTGCCAGCAGCCTAGCAGGGGGTCTGGAGACCCAGTACTTC
>TRBJ2-7|-|-|TRBV18
CASSPPGVLEQYF
TGTGCCAGCTCACCACCAGGGGTGCTCGAGCAGTACTTC
>TRBJ2-3|-|-|TRBV21-1
CASSITGHVDTQYF
TGTGCCAGCAGCATTACTGGGCACGTCGATACGCAGTATTTT
>TRBJ2-6|-|-|TRBV5-4
CASSLDGRPSGANVLTF
TGTGCCAGCAGCTTGGATGGCAGGCCCTCTGGGGCCAACGTCCTGACTTTC
>TRBJ1-1|once|-|TRBV11-2
CASSPPGGHRIEAFF
TGTGCCAGCAGCCCCCCCGGTGGACACAGAATTGAAGCTTTCTTT
>TRBJ2-7|few|-|TRBV5-1
CASSGGISYEQYF
TGCGCCAGCAGCGGCGGGATTTCCTACGAGCAGTACTTC
>TRBJ2-3|-|TRBD1|TRBV5-1
CASSMGQGGDAQYF
TGCGCCAGCAGCATGGGACAGGGTGGAGATGCGCAGTATTTT
>TRBJ2-3|few|TRBD2|TRBV7-3
CASSLGLAGVTDTQYF
TGTGCCAGCAGCTTAGGGCTAGCGGGAGTAACAGATACGCAGTATTTT
>TRBJ2-3|-|-|TRBV11-2
CASSPLMGGNTQYF
TGTGCCAGCAGCCCCCTTATGGGGGGAAATACGCAGTATTTT
>TRBJ2-7|-|TRBD2|TRBV28
CASLAGAMVKQYF
TGTGCCAGCTTAGCGGGGGCGATGGTAAAGCAGTACTTC
>TRBJ1-1|-|-|TRBV18
CASSPRVSLENTEAFF
TGTGCCAGCTCACCCAGGGTCTCACTGGAGAACACTGAAGCTTTCTTT
>TRBJ1-1|few|-|TRBV2
CASSVQGGGGTEAFF
TGTGCCAGCAGTGTCCAAGGGGGTGGTGGCACTGAAGCTTTCTTT
>TRBJ1-2|-|-|TRBV10-3
CAISPTGLYGYTF
TGTGCCATCAGTCCGACAGGACTCTATGGCTACACCTTC
>TRBJ2-7|-|-|TRBV19
CASSIGVERFYEQYF
TGTGCCAGTAGTATCGGGGTAGAGCGATTCTACGAGCAGTACTTC
>TRBJ1-5|-|-|TRBV6-5
CASRPLGRLNQPQHF
TGTGCCAGCAGGCCGTTGGGGAGGCTTAATCAGCCCCAGCATTTT
>TRBJ2-1|-|-|TRBV5-1
CASSLAGESSYNEQFF
TGCGCCAGCAGCTTAGCAGGGGAGAGCTCCTACAATGAGCAGTTCTTC
>TRBJ1-6|-|TRBD1|TRBV19
CATSPEGTGYNSPLHF
TGTGCCACCTCCCCGGAGGGGACAGGGTATAATTCACCCCTCCACTTT
>TRBJ2-1|-|-|TRBV18
CASSLSSGSRGYNEQFF
TGTGCCAGCTCACTGAGCTCGGGGTCCCGGGGCTACAATGAGCAGTTCTTC